The 23 T cell receptor beta chains below all came from one sample that was sequenced in a study of regulatory T cells in long-lasting Graves disease. In building TCR beta libraries, iRepertoire HTBI primers were used together with Arm-PCR of CDR3 regions. TCRdb redid the calling of the multiplex PCR reads with MiXCR, one entry per CDR3 protein. The sample contains 250,000 or so distinct CDR3 sequences, roughly a fifth of which appear only once. The time point denotes: newly diagnosed GD, antithyroid drugs for less than 3 months. RNA isolated from PBMCs was used to make the TCR library. Sample: peripheral blood mononuclear cells (PBMCs), taken at new diagnosis, from a patient treated with antithyroid drugs. These receptor sequences come from a female donor with Graves disease.

The chain employs TRBV5-1 and TRBJ1-1; TRBD1 matches at 12 bases. Trimming removed 3 bases from V and 8 bases from J; junction bases left unmatched: 5. The CDR3 contains 14 residues. From germline, CDR1 is SGHRS and CDR2 YFSETQ. CDR3 coding DNA: TGCGCCAGCAGCTCCGGGACAGGGGGCCGGGAAGCTTTCTTT. It specifies CASSSGTGGREAFF.

To note about this clonotype: This likely came from a read error, as a far larger clone is one base away. V and J are TRBV28 and TRBJ2-1; D perhaps matches TRBD2 (6 bases). The DNA end lines up better with TRBJ2-5; the J call may be wrong. Germline values: CDR1 MDHEN, CDR2 SYDVKM. This CDR3 has 13 amino acids. The CDR3 region has the DNA TGTGCCAGCAGTTCCCAGGGTTGGGAGGCCCAGTACTTC. This gives the protein CASSSQGWEAQYF.

Only a few counts were recorded for this clonotype. J is TRBJ1-4 and V is TRBV6-7; a possible D gene is TRBD1 (5 bases). TRBV6-7 falls under the ORF class, with uncertain function. Trimming removed 0 bases from V and 0 bases from J, with 17 bases in between. The CDR3 covers 19 residues. In DNA, the CDR3 is TGTGCCAGCAGTTACTCGATCGACAGTAGTTGTGCAACTAATGAAAAACTGTTTTTT. Its translation: CASSYSIDSSCATNEKLFF.

The V call is TRBV20-1, the J call TRBJ2-5, with 8 bases matching TRBD1. Germline loops: CDR1 DFQATT, CDR2 SNEGSKA (reference sequence). The CDR3 runs to 14 residues. V was pared by 0 bases and J by 4 bases, with 4 bases of the junction left unmatched. This chain's CDR3 is CSARDLRGRETQYF. In DNA, the CDR3 is TGCAGTGCTAGAGATCTCAGGGGGCGAGAGACCCAGTACTTC.

This chain links TRBV19 with TRBJ2-7; no definite D call. The CDR3 is 14 amino acids. V gave up 5 bases and J gave up 1 base, with 12 bases separating them. Germline loops: CDR1 LNHDA, CDR2 SQIVND (reference sequence). The CDR3 sequence is CASSLSWRSYEQYF. The CDR3 region has the DNA TGTGCCAGTAGTCTCTCGTGGAGATCCTACGAGCAGTACTTC.

The table lists this clonotype with many counts. The rearrangement uses TRBV6-5 and TRBJ1-1; D is unclear. Germline values: CDR1 MNHEY, CDR2 SVGAGI. The CDR3 totals 14 residues. V was clipped by 2 bases and J by 3 bases, with 10 bases between them. The CDR3 sequence: CASSYLGADTEAFF. The CDR3 nucleotides read TGTGCCAGCAGTTACCTGGGCGCGGACACTGAAGCTTTCTTT.

In this sample, this clonotype turned up many times. The J gene is TRBJ2-7, the V gene TRBV11-2; D is perhaps TRBD1 or TRBD2 (6 bases each). The CDR3 spans 15 residues. Germline V lookup: CDR1 SGHAT, CDR2 FQNNGV. V gave up 0 bases and J gave up 3 bases, with 12 bases separating them. CDR3 amino acids: CASSLEGGGHYEQYF. CDR3 coding DNA: TGTGCCAGCAGCTTAGAAGGAGGGGGACACTACGAGCAGTACTTC.

V gene TRBV12-3 or TRBV12-4 combines with J gene TRBJ1-2, with D tentatively TRBD1 (5 bases). V was shortened by 4 bases and J by 12 bases, with 15 bases between the two germline ends. The CDR3 is made up of 12 amino acids. The CDR3 spells CASSSGPRGHTF. DNA for the CDR3: TGTGCCAGCAGTTCAGGGCCGAGAGGCCACACCTTC.

This clonotype was seen once. The CDR3 DNA sequence: TGCATCTTATCTCGGGATGGCTACACCTTC. Translated: CILSRDGYTF. The rearrangement uses TRBV20-1 and TRBJ1-2; D is undetermined. This CDR3 has 10 residues. The germline V gene has CDR1 DFQATT and CDR2 SNEGSKA (reference sequence).

The chain links TRBV15 to TRBJ1-3; D unclear. The CDR3 loop spans 14 amino acids. The germline gives CDR1 LNHNV, CDR2 YYDKDF (reference sequence). V was cut by 0 bases and J by 1 base, with 4 bases left in between. In nucleotides, the CDR3 is TGTGCCACCAGCAGAGAGGGTTCTGGAAACACCATATATTTT. Protein sequence: CATSREGSGNTIYF.

This clonotype was counted ten times or more. The V and J genes are TRBV7-9 and TRBJ2-7; tentatively, D is TRBD1 or TRBD2 (5 bases each). Per germline, CDR1 SEHNR and CDR2 FQNEAQ (reference sequence). V shed 11 bases and J shed 0 bases, with 14 bases lying between them. This CDR3 has 13 amino acids. CDR3 sequence: CAASAGTSYEQYF. The CDR3 DNA is TGTGCCGCGAGTGCTGGGACCTCCTACGAGCAGTACTTC.

This clonotype occurred many times. The rearrangement links TRBV11-2 to TRBJ2-1; 8 nucleotides align to TRBD2. Germline CDR1 SGHAT, CDR2 FQNNGV. The CDR3 length is 16 residues. Losses at the gene ends were 7 bases for V and 6 bases for J; bases not matched to a gene: 14. CDR3 protein: CASTGGGGRSPNEQFF. CDR3 sequence (DNA): TGTGCCAGCACCGGGGGGGGTGGGAGGTCCCCCAATGAGCAGTTCTTC.

This clonotype was observed many times. The gene calls are TRBV19 and TRBJ2-1, with 7 positions matching TRBD2. V was pared by 5 bases and J by 4 bases, with 5 bases of the junction left unmatched. Looked up from germline, CDR1 is LNHDA and CDR2 is SQIVND (reference sequence). CDR3 length: 14 amino acids. CDR3 coding DNA: TGTGCCAGTAGTTTTCGCGGGGGTTACAATGAGCAGTTCTTC. This sequence encodes CASSFRGGYNEQFF.

The V call is TRBV15, the J call TRBJ2-1, with 13 bases that match TRBD2. With V trimmed by 3 bases and J by 4 bases, 9 bases remained unmatched. The CDR3 is 18 residues long. Germline V CDR1 and CDR2: LNHNV, YYDKDF (reference sequence). CDR3 bases: TGTGCCACCAGCAGGAAAATAGGACTAGCGGGAGAGTACAATGAGCAGTTCTTC. It codes for CATSRKIGLAGEYNEQFF.

This clonotype has only a few counts. This chain links TRBV5-4 with TRBJ1-1, with D possibly being TRBD1 (5 bases). Germline V gives CDR1 SGHNT, CDR2 YYREEE (reference sequence). The length of the CDR3 is 13 residues. Trimming removed 2 bases at V and 12 bases at J, with 17 bases between. In DNA, the CDR3 is TGTGCCAGCAGCTTAAGTTCCGGGACGGTATCTTTCTTT. Residues: CASSLSSGTVSFF.

Comments on this clonotype: With only one base between it and a far larger clone, this is likely a read error. This chain joins TRBV20-1 and TRBJ2-7; D unresolved. CDR3 length: 13 amino acids. Deletions cut 0 bases from V and 7 bases from J, with 13 bases between. Germline assignment: CDR1 DFQATT and CDR2 SNEGSKA (reference sequence). CDR3 amino acids: CSARDRLDNEQYF. In DNA form, the CDR3 reads TGCAGTGCTAGAGATCGCTTAGACAATGAGCAGTACTTC.

The V call is TRBV3-2, the J call TRBJ1-5. TRBV3-2 is classified as a pseudogene. CDR3 length: 13 amino acids. The CDR3 is CASSQRGGQPQHF. The CDR3 DNA reads TGTGCCAGCAGCCAAAGGGGAGGTCAGCCCCAGCATTTT.

This clonotype was detected ten times or more. The V and J genes are TRBV11-2 and TRBJ1-5; TRBD1 is a possible D gene (6 bases). Trimming took 3 bases from V and 3 from J, leaving 12 bases between them. CDR3 length equals 15 residues. CDR1 and CDR2 from the germline V gene are SGHAT and FQNNGV. CDR3: CASSLRGSPNQPQHF. The CDR3 nucleotides are TGTGCCAGCAGCTTGAGGGGGTCCCCCAATCAGCCCCAGCATTTT.

This clonotype was observed at least ten times. J is TRBJ2-1 and V is TRBV9; D might be TRBD2 (6 bases). Trimming cost V 3 bases and J 5 bases, with 9 bases left between them. Germline CDR1 SGDLS, CDR2 YYNGEE. The CDR3 runs 13 residues. CDR3: CASSAGTHNEQFF. The CDR3 DNA reads TGTGCCAGCAGCGCCGGGACTCACAATGAGCAGTTCTTC.

This clonotype was observed many times. The chain has TRBV4-1 and TRBJ1-2, with D perhaps TRBD1 (5 bases). CDR1 and CDR2 from the germline V gene are MGHRA and YSYEKL. V lost 1 base to trimming and J lost 8 bases, with 14 bases between them. The CDR3 consists of 14 residues. The CDR3 sequence: CASSQVDSWGGYTF. Written as DNA, the CDR3 is TGCGCCAGCAGCCAAGTCGACAGCTGGGGAGGCTACACCTTC.

The chain links TRBV7-9 to TRBJ2-7; perhaps TRBD1 as D (6 bases). In germline, CDR1 is SEHNR, CDR2 FQNEAQ (reference sequence). The CDR3 consists of 14 residues. V gave up 5 bases and J gave up 3 bases, with 14 bases separating them. The CDR3 region is CASSSDRTSYEQYF. For the CDR3, the DNA is TGTGCCAGCAGCAGCGACAGGACGAGCTACGAGCAGTACTTC. Looking up the rest from reference TRBV7-9 and TRBJ2-7 gives the full variable domain: DTGVSQNPRHKITKRGQNVTFRCDPISEHNRLYWYRQTLGQGPEFLTYFQNEAQLEKSRLLSDRFSAERPKGSFSTLEIQRTEQGDSAMYLCASSSDRTSYEQYFGPGTRLTVT.

Of note for this clonotype: This may arise from a read error, as a much more abundant clone is one base away. J is TRBJ1-2 and V is TRBV27; D is possibly TRBD1 (6 bases). The CDR3 runs 13 residues. Looked up from germline, CDR1 is MNHEY and CDR2 is SMNVEV (reference sequence). The CDR3 loop is CTSSLQGRGGYTF. DNA for the CDR3: TGTACCAGCAGTTTACAGGGTCGGGGGGGCTACACCTTC.

The table lists this clonotype with a few counts. The chain has TRBV2 and TRBJ1-4, with D unclear. CDR1 is SNHLY and CDR2 is FYNNEI in the germline V gene. CDR3 length equals 13 residues. Trimming left V 1 base short and J 8 bases short, with 8 bases between. CDR3 nucleotides: TGTGCCAGCAGTGAAGAGACCACCGAAAAACTGTTTTTT. Its translation is CASSEETTEKLFF.